One and the same sample provided the 4 T cell receptor beta chains below, sequenced in a study of T cells in women clearing cervical HPV infection. Sequenced by immunoSEQ multiplex PCR; TCRdb stores in-frame clones only, minus some. Seen in this sample are 25,000 to 30,000 clones; the ten most common clones hold 3.7%. The sample comprised blood buffy coat. These receptors all stem from a woman between 18 and 70 years old with a cervical HPV16 infection that either progressed to CIN3+ or cleared (not recorded which).

To note about this clone: Coverage ceases 3 residues before the CDR3 finishes, and the germline J gene fills in the end. The chain combines TRBV28 with TRBJ2-2, with 12 bases identical to TRBD1. With 8 bases clipped from V and 6 bases from J, the junction kept 1 base outside the gene matches. CDR1 is MDHEN and CDR2 is SYDVKM in the germline V gene. The CDR3 sequence is 13 residues long. The CDR3 here is CASGTGGAGELFF. Incomplete CDR3 DNA: TGTGCCAGCGGGACAGGGGGCGCCGGGGAG.

Concerning this clone: The CDR3 end lies 3 residues beyond the end of the read and is filled in from the germline J gene. The rearrangement uses TRBV7-9 and TRBJ1-5, with TRBD1 matching over 7 bases. The germline V gene has CDR1 SEHNR and CDR2 FQNEAQ (reference sequence). The CDR3 contains 14 residues. V was pared by 3 bases and J by 3 bases, with 2 bases of the junction left unmatched. CDR3 bases read: TGTGCCAGCAGCTTTGACAGGGACAATCAGCCC. Translation gives CASSFDRDNQP. The whole CDR3 reads CASSFDRDNQPQHF.

Notes on this clone: The read terminates 3 residues before the CDR3 end, so the remaining end is supplied by the germline J gene. The rearrangement uses TRBV9 and TRBJ2-2; possibly TRBD1 for D (5 bases). From germline, CDR1 is SGDLS and CDR2 YYNGEE. This CDR3 region has 14 residues. Trimming removed 0 bases at V and 7 bases at J, with 10 bases between. The CDR3 loop is CASSVESGLGELFF. CDR3 bases read: TGTGCCAGCAGCGTAGAATCAGGGCTCGGGGAG.

This chain's CDR3 is CASQRGTQETQYF. The sequenced part of the CDR3 DNA is TGTGCCAGCCAGCGGGGGACCCAAGAGACC. The chain joins TRBV2 to TRBJ2-5; the match to TRBD2 covers 8 bases. The read is 3 residues too short to cover the CDR3 end, so that end is filled in from the germline J gene. Germline V lookup: CDR1 SNHLY, CDR2 FYNNEI. The CDR3 runs to 13 residues. Unmatched junction bases numbered 3, after V lost 8 bases and J lost 1 base.